A selection of T cell receptor beta chains follows, all from one sample in a study of response to subunit inactivated influenza vaccine. TCRdb re-derived calls from the RT-PCR reads in MiXCR, one entry per CDR3 protein. The table includes around 570,000 distinct CDR3 sequences, 6% to 9% detected once. Material: PBMCs from blood, obtained around 25 months after vaccination. These receptor sequences come from a man in his fifties or sixties who received an inactivated influenza vaccine. CDR3s include the opening cysteine and the closing phenylalanine or tryptophan. A D gene is named only where the DNA matches it firmly. A clone size is listed for some rows: how often the clone was seen (once, few, many), or a class if it is expanded.

v_gene,d_gene,j_gene,abundance,CDR3aa,CDR3nt
TRBV20-1,.,TRBJ2-1,many,CSAREADRAYNEQFF,TGCAGTGCTAGGGAGGCCGATCGGGCTTACAATGAGCAGTTCTTC
TRBV5-5,.,TRBJ2-1,.,CASSLVGITLGNEQFF,TGTGCCAGCAGCTTGGTGGGAATAACCCTGGGGAATGAGCAGTTCTTC
TRBV6-5,.,TRBJ1-1,few,CASSLHPMNTEAFF,TGTGCCAGCAGTTTACACCCGATGAACACTGAAGCTTTCTTT
TRBV3-1,.,TRBJ2-5,.,CASSQQGRETQYF,TGTGCCAGCAGCCAACAGGGTCGGGAGACCCAGTACTTC
TRBV18,.,TRBJ2-7,few,CASSPKGLSEQYF,TGTGCCAGCTCACCCAAAGGGTTGAGCGAGCAGTACTTC
TRBV24-1,.,TRBJ1-5,few,CATSDSGQLRIGNQPQHF,TGTGCCACCAGTGATTCGGGACAACTCCGAATAGGAAATCAGCCCCAGCATTTT
TRBV4-3,.,TRBJ1-4,many,CASSRLQGATNEKLFF,TGCGCCAGCAGCCGCCTACAGGGAGCAACTAATGAAAAACTGTTTTTT
TRBV4-1,.,TRBJ2-5,few,CASSQGLGSRVLTQYF,TGCGCCAGCAGCCAAGGGTTGGGGAGCCGGGTTTTGACCCAGTACTTC
TRBV28,.,TRBJ2-5,many,CASSPGRSQETQYF,TGTGCCAGCAGTCCAGGACGGTCCCAAGAGACCCAGTACTTC
TRBV5-1,TRBD2,TRBJ2-5,.,CASSLSPTSPLAGEETQYF,TGCGCCAGCAGCTTGTCTCCAACATCTCCTTTAGCGGGAGAAGAGACCCAGTACTTC
TRBV7-8,TRBD2,TRBJ2-7,.,CASSGRGSGRAYEQYF,TGTGCCAGCAGCGGAAGGGGTAGCGGGAGAGCCTACGAGCAGTACTTC
TRBV20-1,.,TRBJ2-1,.,CSARASNYNEQFF,TGCAGTGCACGGGCCTCAAACTACAATGAGCAGTTCTTC
TRBV20-1,TRBD1,TRBJ2-3,.,CSARDRLEITDTQYF,TGCAGTGCTAGGGACAGGCTAGAGATCACAGATACGCAGTATTTT
TRBV27,.,TRBJ2-3,many,CASSPSGGVTDTQYF,TGTGCCAGCAGCCCCTCTGGGGGAGTCACAGATACGCAGTATTTT
TRBV24-1,TRBD1,TRBJ2-2,.,CATSDSTGTNTGELFF,TGTGCCACCAGTGATTCGACAGGGACGAACACCGGGGAGCTGTTTTTT
TRBV4-2,.,TRBJ2-5,.,CASSQDTILKTQYF,TGTGCCAGCAGCCAAGATACCATCCTTAAGACCCAGTACTTC
TRBV7-3,TRBD2,TRBJ2-1,.,CASSRELAGGVYNEQFF,TGTGCCAGCAGCCGAGAACTAGCGGGAGGCGTATACAATGAGCAGTTCTTC
TRBV11-2,.,TRBJ2-7,.,CASSLVARGSYEQYF,TGTGCCAGCAGCTTAGTGGCCAGGGGATCCTACGAGCAGTACTTC
TRBV4-2,.,TRBJ1-3,few,CASSQATGGLSNTIYF,TGTGCCAGCAGCCAAGCGACCGGGGGGCTGAGTAACACCATATATTTT
TRBV4-3,.,TRBJ1-6,.,CASSQDFLLNSPLHF,TGCGCCAGCAGCCAAGATTTTCTGCTAAATTCACCCCTCCACTTT
TRBV5-1,TRBD2,TRBJ2-5,few,CASSPRTSGGAWDETQYF,TGCGCCAGCAGCCCGAGGACTAGCGGGGGGGCCTGGGATGAGACCCAGTACTTC
TRBV15,TRBD1,TRBJ2-2,.,CASSWTGQTGELFF,TGTGCCAGCTCATGGACAGGACAAACCGGGGAGCTGTTTTTT
TRBV20-1,TRBD1,TRBJ1-6,.,CSAWDRGLRVNSPLHF,TGCAGTGCTTGGGACAGGGGGCTAAGGGTTAATTCACCCCTCCACTTT
TRBV5-1,.,TRBJ1-1,many,CASSLADRGLMNTEAFF,TGCGCCAGCAGCTTGGCCGATAGGGGCCTGATGAACACTGAAGCTTTCTTT
TRBV12-3/TRBV12-4,TRBD1,TRBJ2-2,many,CASRTGVNTGELFF,TGTGCCAGCAGGACAGGGGTAAACACCGGGGAGCTGTTTTTT
TRBV7-9,.,TRBJ2-3,many,CASSPWRGTITDTQYF,TGTGCCAGCAGCCCTTGGCGCGGCACCATCACAGATACGCAGTATTTT
TRBV28,TRBD1,TRBJ2-1,few,CASRGTGKYDEQFF,TGTGCCAGCAGGGGGACAGGGAAGTATGATGAGCAGTTCTTC
TRBV7-2,TRBD2,TRBJ2-7,few,CASSVRGGPNEQYF,TGTGCCAGCAGCGTGCGGGGAGGGCCGAACGAGCAGTACTTC
TRBV15,.,TRBJ2-6,few,CATSKKGISSGANVLTF,TGTGCCACCAGCAAAAAGGGTATAAGCTCTGGGGCCAACGTCCTGACTTTC
TRBV7-8,.,TRBJ2-3,few,CASSRLPWRGLTSTDTQYF,TGTGCCAGCAGCCGTCTCCCATGGCGGGGCCTAACTTCCACAGATACGCAGTATTTT
TRBV29-1,.,TRBJ2-3,many,CSVVGGSSTDTQYF,TGCAGCGTTGTGGGGGGCTCTAGCACAGATACGCAGTATTTT
TRBV7-9,TRBD2,TRBJ2-7,many,CASSLVTSGTYEQYF,TGTGCCAGCAGCTTAGTGACTAGCGGGACCTACGAGCAGTACTTC
TRBV11-2,TRBD2,TRBJ2-7,many,CASSLIAGGPNYEQYF,TGTGCCAGCAGCCTCATAGCGGGAGGGCCTAACTACGAGCAGTACTTC
TRBV20-1,TRBD1,TRBJ2-7,many,CSARTGGSEQYF,TGCAGTGCCCGGACAGGGGGAAGCGAGCAGTACTTC
TRBV20-1,.,TRBJ1-6,.,CSARVTGPDNSPLHF,TGCAGTGCTAGAGTCACGGGGCCGGATAATTCACCCCTCCACTTT
TRBV20-1,.,TRBJ2-7,few,CSNLGGLEQYF,TGCAGCAACCTGGGGGGCCTTGAGCAGTACTTC
TRBV4-2,.,TRBJ1-1,.,CASSQAPGGRAFF,TGTGCCAGCAGCCAGGCCCCGGGGGGCCGGGCTTTCTTT
TRBV12-3/TRBV12-4,.,TRBJ2-7,many,CASSFVSPYEQYF,TGTGCCAGCAGTTTTGTCAGTCCCTACGAGCAGTACTTC
TRBV11-3,.,TRBJ2-5,many,CASSLHREETQYF,TGTGCCAGCAGCTTACACAGGGAAGAGACCCAGTACTTC
TRBV20-1,.,TRBJ2-1,few,CSASIRASPKGTYNEQFF,TGCAGTGCTAGCATTAGGGCTAGCCCCAAAGGCACCTACAATGAGCAGTTCTTC
TRBV3-1,TRBD2,TRBJ2-2,many,CASSQVSSGVNTGELFF,TGTGCCAGCAGCCAAGTGTCTAGCGGGGTAAACACCGGGGAGCTGTTTTTT
TRBV4-2,TRBD2,TRBJ2-3,few,CASSQDASGTTATQYF,TGTGCCAGCAGCCAAGACGCTAGCGGGACCACCGCTACGCAGTATTTT
TRBV9,TRBD1,TRBJ2-2,.,CASSVTGGGYGELFF,TGTGCCAGCAGCGTAACAGGGGGCGGTTACGGGGAGCTGTTTTTT
TRBV4-3,TRBD2,TRBJ2-3,few,CASSQDTLAGNTDTQYF,TGCGCCAGCAGCCAAGATACACTAGCGGGGAACACAGATACGCAGTATTTT
TRBV20-1,.,TRBJ2-1,.,CSRRGQGGNEQFF,TGCAGTCGCCGAGGGCAGGGGGGCAATGAGCAGTTCTTC
TRBV20-1,TRBD1,TRBJ2-7,.,CSAGQGAGPYEQYF,TGCAGTGCTGGACAGGGGGCCGGCCCCTACGAGCAGTACTTC
TRBV3-1,TRBD2,TRBJ2-2,.,CASSQRGAGELFF,TGTGCCAGCAGCCAACGGGGGGCCGGGGAGCTGTTTTTT
TRBV20-1,.,TRBJ2-7,.,CSAHLNRGPSSYEQYF,TGCAGTGCTCACCTCAATAGAGGACCGAGCTCCTACGAGCAGTACTTC
TRBV15,.,TRBJ1-1,.,CATSNRQLNTEAFF,TGTGCCACCAGCAACCGACAGTTGAACACTGAAGCTTTCTTT
TRBV6-4,.,TRBJ2-6,.,CASSRETASPVLTF,TGTGCCAGCAGTAGGGAGACAGCATCCCCCGTCCTGACTTTC